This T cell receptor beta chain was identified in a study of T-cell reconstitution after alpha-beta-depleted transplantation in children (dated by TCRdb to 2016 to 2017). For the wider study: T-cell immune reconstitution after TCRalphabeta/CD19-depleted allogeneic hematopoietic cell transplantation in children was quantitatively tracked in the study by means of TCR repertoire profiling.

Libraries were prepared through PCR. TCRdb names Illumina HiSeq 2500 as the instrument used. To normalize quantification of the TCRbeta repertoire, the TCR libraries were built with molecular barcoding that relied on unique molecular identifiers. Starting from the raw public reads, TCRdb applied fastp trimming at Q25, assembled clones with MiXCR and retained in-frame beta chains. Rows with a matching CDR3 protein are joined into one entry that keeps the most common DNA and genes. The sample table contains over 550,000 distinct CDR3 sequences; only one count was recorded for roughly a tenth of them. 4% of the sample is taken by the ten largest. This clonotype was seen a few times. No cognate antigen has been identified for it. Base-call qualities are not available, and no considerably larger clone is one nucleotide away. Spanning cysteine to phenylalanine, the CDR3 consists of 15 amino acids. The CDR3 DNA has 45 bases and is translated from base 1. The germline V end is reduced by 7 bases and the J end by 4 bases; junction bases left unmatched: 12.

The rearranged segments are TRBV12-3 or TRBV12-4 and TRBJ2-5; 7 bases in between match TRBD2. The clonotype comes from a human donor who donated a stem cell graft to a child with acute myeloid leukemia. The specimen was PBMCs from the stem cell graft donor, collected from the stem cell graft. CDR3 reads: CASMEGGRPPETQYF. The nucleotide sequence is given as TGTGCCAGCATGGAAGGCGGGAGACCCCCAGAGACCCAGTACTTC.